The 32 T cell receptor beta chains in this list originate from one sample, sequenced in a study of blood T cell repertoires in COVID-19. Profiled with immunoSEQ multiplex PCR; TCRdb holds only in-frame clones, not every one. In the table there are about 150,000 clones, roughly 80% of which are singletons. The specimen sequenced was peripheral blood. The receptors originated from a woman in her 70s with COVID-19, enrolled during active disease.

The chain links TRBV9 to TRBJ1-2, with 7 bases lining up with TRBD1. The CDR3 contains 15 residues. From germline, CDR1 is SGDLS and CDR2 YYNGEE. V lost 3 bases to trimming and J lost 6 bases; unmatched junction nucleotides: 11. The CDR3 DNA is TGTGCCAGCAGCGCCCCGGGACAGCATCGGAATGGCTACACCTTC. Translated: CASSAPGQHRNGYTF.

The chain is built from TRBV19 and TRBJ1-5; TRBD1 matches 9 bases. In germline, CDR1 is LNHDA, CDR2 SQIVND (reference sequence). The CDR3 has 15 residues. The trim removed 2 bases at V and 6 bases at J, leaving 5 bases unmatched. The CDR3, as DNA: TGTGCCAGTAGTATAAGGACAGGGGACGGTCAGCCCCAGCATTTT. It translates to CASSIRTGDGQPQHF.

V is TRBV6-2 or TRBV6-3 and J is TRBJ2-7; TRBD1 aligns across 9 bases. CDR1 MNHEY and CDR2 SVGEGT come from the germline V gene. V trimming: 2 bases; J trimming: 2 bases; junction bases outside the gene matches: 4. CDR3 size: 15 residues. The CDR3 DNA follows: TGTGCCAGCAGTTACCCTACAGGGGGCCCCTACGAGCAGTACTTC. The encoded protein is CASSYPTGGPYEQYF.

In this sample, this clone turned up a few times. This CDR3 reads CASSQGTTNEKLFF. The CDR3 bases are TGTGCCAGTAGCCAGGGGACAACTAATGAAAAACTGTTTTTT. The chain joins TRBV19 to TRBJ1-4; a weak D match, TRBD1 (6 bases). Germline lookup yields CDR1 LNHDA and CDR2 SQIVND (reference sequence). The CDR3 runs to 14 residues. V was clipped by 6 bases and J by 0 bases, with 8 bases between them.

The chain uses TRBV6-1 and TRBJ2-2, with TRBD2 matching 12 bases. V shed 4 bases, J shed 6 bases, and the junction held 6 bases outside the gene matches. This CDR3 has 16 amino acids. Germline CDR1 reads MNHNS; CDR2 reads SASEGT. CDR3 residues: CASSALAGGLAGELFF. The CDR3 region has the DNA TGTGCCAGCAGTGCTCTAGCGGGGGGGCTCGCCGGGGAGCTGTTTTTT.

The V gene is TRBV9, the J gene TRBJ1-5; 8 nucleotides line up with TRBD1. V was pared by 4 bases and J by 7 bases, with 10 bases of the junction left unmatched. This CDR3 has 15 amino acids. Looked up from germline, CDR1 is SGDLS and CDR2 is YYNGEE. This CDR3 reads CASSTTGVDGQPQHF. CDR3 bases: TGTGCCAGCAGCACGACAGGGGTTGATGGACAGCCCCAGCATTTT.

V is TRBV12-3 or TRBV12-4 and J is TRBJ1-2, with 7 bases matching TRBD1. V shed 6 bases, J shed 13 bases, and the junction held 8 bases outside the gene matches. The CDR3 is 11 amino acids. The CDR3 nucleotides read TGTGCCAGCAGGGGAACCGGGACAGTCACCTTC. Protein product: CASRGTGTVTF.

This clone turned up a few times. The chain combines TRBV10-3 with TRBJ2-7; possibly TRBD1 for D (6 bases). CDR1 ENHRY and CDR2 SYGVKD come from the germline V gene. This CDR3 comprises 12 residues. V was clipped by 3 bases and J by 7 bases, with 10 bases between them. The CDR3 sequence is CAISDTTGEQYF. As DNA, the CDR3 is TGTGCCATCAGTGACACTACAGGGGAGCAGTACTTC.

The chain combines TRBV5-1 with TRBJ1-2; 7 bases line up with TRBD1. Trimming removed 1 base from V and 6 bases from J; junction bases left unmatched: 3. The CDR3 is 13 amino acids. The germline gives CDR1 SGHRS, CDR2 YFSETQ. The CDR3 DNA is TGCGCCAGCAGCTTGATGACAGGGAATGGCTACACCTTC. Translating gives CASSLMTGNGYTF.

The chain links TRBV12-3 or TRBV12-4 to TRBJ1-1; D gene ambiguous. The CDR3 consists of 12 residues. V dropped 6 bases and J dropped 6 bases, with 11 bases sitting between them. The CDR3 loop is CASSPYRAEAFF. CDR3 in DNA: TGTGCCAGCAGCCCCTATCGGGCTGAAGCTTTCTTT.

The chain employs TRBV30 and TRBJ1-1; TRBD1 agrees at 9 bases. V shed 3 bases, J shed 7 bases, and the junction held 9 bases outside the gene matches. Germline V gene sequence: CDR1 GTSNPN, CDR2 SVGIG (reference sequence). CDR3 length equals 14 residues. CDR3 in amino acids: CAWRPPGQGLEAFF. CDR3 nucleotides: TGTGCCTGGAGACCCCCGGGACAGGGCCTTGAAGCTTTCTTT.

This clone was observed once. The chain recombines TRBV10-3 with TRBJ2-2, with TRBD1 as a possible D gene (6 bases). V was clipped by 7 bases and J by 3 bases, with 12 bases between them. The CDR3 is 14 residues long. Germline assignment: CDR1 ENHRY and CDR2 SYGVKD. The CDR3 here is CAITADRYTGELFF. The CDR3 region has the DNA TGTGCCATCACCGCCGACAGGTACACCGGGGAGCTGTTTTTT.

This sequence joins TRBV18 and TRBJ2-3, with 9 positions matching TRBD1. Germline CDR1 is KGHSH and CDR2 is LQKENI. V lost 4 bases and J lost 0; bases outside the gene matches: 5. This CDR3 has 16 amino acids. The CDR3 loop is CASSQETGGSTDTQYF. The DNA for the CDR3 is TGTGCCAGCTCACAGGAGACAGGGGGTAGCACAGATACGCAGTATTTT.

The CDR3 here is CASSEARTVGNTIYF. In DNA, the CDR3 is TGTGCCAGCAGTGAAGCGCGAACTGTTGGAAACACCATATATTTT. The rearrangement links TRBV2 to TRBJ1-3, with no clear D. Germline CDR1 SNHLY, CDR2 FYNNEI. V was pared by 0 bases and J by 3 bases, with 9 bases between. The CDR3 is made up of 15 amino acids.

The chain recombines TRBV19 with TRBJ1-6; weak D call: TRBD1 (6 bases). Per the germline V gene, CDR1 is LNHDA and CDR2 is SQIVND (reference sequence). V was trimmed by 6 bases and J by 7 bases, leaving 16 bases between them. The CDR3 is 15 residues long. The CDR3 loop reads CASRTTGDANSPLHF. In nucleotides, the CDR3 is TGTGCCAGTAGGACGACAGGAGACGCAAATTCACCCCTCCACTTT.

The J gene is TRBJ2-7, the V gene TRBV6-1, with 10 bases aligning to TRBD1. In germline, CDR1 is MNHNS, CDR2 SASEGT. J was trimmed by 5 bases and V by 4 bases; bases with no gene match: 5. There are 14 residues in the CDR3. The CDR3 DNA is TGTGCCAGCAGTGCAGCCGGGACAGGGGACGAGCAGTACTTC. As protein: CASSAAGTGDEQYF.

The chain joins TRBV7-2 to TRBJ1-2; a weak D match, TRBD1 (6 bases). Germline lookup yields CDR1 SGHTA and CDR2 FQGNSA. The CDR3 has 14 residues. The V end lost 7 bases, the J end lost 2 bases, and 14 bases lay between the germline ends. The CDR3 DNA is TGTGCCAGCACCTCACTAACAGGGAACTATGGCTACACCTTC. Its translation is CASTSLTGNYGYTF.

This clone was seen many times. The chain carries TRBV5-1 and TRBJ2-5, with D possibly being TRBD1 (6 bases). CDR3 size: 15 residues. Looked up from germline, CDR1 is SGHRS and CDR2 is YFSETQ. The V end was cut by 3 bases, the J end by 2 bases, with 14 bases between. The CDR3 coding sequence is TGCGCCAGCAGCTACACAGGGATGGGTCAAGAGACCCAGTACTTC. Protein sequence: CASSYTGMGQETQYF. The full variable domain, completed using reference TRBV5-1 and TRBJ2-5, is KAGVTQTPRYLIKTRGQQVTLSCSPISGHRSVSWYQQTPGQGLQFLFEYFSETQRNKGNFPGRFSGRQFSNSRSEMNVSTLELGDSALYLCASSYTGMGQETQYFGPGTRLLVL.

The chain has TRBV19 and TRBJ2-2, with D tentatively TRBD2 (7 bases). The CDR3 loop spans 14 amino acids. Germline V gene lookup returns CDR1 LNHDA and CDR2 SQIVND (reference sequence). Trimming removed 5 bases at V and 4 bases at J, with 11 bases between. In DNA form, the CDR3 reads TGTGCCAGTAGTCGGGGGGCGGCCACCGGGGAGCTGTTTTTT. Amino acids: CASSRGAATGELFF.

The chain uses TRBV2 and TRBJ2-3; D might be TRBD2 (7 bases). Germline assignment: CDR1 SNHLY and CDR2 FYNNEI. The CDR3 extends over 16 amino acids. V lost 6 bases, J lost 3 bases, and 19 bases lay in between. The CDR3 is CASSASGRGTTDTQYF. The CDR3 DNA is TGTGCCAGCAGCGCCTCTGGGCGGGGGACAACAGATACGCAGTATTTT.

CDR3 DNA sequence: TGTGCCAGCAGCGTAGGTAGCGGGGCCCAAGAGACCCAGTACTTC. It codes for CASSVGSGAQETQYF. The V and J genes are TRBV9 and TRBJ2-5; 8 nucleotides line up with TRBD2. The CDR3 runs 15 residues. After removal of 0 bases from V and 1 base from J, the junction contained 2 bases not matched to a gene. Looked up from germline, CDR1 is SGDLS and CDR2 is YYNGEE.

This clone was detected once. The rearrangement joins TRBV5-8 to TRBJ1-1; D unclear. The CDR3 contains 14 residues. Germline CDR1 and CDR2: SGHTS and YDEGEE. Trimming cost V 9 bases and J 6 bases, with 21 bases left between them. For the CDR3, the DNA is TGTGCCAATACGGGGAGGGTTTTGGATGCTGAAGCTTTCTTT. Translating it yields CANTGRVLDAEAFF. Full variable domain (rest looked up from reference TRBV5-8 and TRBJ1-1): EAGVTQSPTHLIKTRGQQATLRCSPISGHTSVYWYQQALGLGLQFLLWYDEGEERNRGNFPPRFSGRQFPNYSSELNVNALELEDSALYLCANTGRVLDAEAFFGQGTRLTVV.

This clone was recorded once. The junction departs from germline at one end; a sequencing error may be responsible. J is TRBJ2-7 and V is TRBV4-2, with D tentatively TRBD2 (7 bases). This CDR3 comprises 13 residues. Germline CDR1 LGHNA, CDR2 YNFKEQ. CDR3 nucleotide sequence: TGTGCCAGCAGCCAAGATATTGCGGGGGCACCCCACTTC. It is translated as CASSQDIAGAPHF.

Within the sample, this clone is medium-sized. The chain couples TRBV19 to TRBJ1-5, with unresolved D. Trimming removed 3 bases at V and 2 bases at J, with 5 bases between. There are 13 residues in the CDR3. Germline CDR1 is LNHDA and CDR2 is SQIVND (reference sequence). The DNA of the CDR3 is TGTGCCAGTAGTATGGAGGGCAATCAGCCCCAGCATTTT. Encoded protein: CASSMEGNQPQHF.

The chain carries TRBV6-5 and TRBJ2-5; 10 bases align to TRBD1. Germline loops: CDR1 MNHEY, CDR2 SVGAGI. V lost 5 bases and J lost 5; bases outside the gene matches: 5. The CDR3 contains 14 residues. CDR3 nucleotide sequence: TGTGCCAGCAGTAAGACAGGGGGCAGGGAGACCCAGTACTTC. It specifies CASSKTGGRETQYF.

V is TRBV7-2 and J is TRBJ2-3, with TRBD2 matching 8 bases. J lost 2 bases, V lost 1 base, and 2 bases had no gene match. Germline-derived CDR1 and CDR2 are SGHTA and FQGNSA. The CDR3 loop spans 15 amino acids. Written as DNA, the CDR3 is TGTGCCAGCAGCTTAGTCGGGGGGGCCACAGATACGCAGTATTTT. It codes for CASSLVGGATDTQYF.

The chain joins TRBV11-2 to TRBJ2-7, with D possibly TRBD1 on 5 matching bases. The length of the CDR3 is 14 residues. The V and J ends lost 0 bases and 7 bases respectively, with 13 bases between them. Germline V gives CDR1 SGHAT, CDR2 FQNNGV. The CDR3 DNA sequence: TGTGCCAGCAGCTTAGATCCTTCTCGGACAGAGCAGTACTTC. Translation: CASSLDPSRTEQYF. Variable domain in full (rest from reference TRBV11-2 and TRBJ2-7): EAGVAQSPRYKIIEKRQSVAFWCNPISGHATLYWYQQILGQGPKLLIQFQNNGVVDDSQLPKDRFSAERLKGVDSTLKIQPAKLEDSAVYLCASSLDPSRTEQYFGPGTRLTVT.

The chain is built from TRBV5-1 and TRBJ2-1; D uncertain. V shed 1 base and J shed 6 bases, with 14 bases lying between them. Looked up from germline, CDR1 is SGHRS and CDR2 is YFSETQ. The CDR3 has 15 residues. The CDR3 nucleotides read TGCGCCAGCAGCTTGCTTACAATGTCCATCAATGAGCAGTTCTTC. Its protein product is CASSLLTMSINEQFF. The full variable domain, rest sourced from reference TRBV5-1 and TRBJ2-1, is KAGVTQTPRYLIKTRGQQVTLSCSPISGHRSVSWYQQTPGQGLQFLFEYFSETQRNKGNFPGRFSGRQFSNSRSEMNVSTLELGDSALYLCASSLLTMSINEQFFGPGTRLTVL.

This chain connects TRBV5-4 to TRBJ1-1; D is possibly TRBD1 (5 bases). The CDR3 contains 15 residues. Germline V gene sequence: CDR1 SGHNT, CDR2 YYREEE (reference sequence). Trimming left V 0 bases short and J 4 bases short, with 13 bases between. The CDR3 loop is CASSLGNRRGTEAFF. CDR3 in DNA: TGTGCCAGCAGCTTGGGGAACAGGAGGGGCACTGAAGCTTTCTTT.

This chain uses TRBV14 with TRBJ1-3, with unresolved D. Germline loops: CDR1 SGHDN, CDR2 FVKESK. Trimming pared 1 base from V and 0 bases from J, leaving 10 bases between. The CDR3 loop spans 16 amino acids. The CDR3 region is CASSQASRASGNTIYF. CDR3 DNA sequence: TGTGCCAGCAGCCAAGCGAGCCGTGCCTCTGGAAACACCATATATTTT.

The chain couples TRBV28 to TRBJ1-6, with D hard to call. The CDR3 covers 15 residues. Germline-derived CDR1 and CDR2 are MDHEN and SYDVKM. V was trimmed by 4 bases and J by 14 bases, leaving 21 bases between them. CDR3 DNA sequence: TGTGCCAGCAGTTCCCCATCCCAGGTGCTTTTAACCCTCCACTTT. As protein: CASSSPSQVLLTLHF.

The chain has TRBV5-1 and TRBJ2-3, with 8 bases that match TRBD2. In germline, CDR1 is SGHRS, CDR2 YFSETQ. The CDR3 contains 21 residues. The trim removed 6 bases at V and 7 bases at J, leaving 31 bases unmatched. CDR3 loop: CASMGGGGLTNAQWRFNTQYF. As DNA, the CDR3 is TGCGCCAGCATGGGAGGCGGGGGGCTAACAAACGCGCAATGGCGCTTCAATACGCAGTATTTT.